The 11 T cell receptor beta chains below all came from one sample that was sequenced in a study of T cell repertoires in cytomegalovirus infection. TCRdb reprocessed the reads with MiXCR, giving one entry per CDR3 protein. Here the sample spans some 300,000 distinct CDR3 sequences, around 9.6% being singletons. Sample: PBMCs. All receptors come from a human donor in good health (CMV status not recorded). Some clones in this sample may be carry-over from other donors' samples.

This clonotype has at least ten counts. The V call is TRBV3-1, the J call TRBJ2-1; 7 bases agree with TRBD2. Germline CDR1 LGHDT, CDR2 YNNKEL (reference sequence). This CDR3 has 13 amino acids. Losses at the gene ends were 4 bases for V and 8 bases for J; bases not matched to a gene: 5. The CDR3 sequence: CASSPTSEDEQFF. Here the CDR3 DNA reads TGTGCCAGCAGCCCCACTAGCGAGGATGAGCAGTTCTTC.

This clonotype has at least ten counts. The rearrangement uses TRBV6-2 or TRBV6-3 and TRBJ2-7, with 8 bases lining up with TRBD2. Per germline, CDR1 MNHEY and CDR2 SVGEGT. The V segment lost 2 bases and the J segment 7 bases; nucleotides outside the gene matches: 10. The CDR3 covers 15 residues. CDR3: CASSYQRGPSGEQYF. The CDR3 DNA follows: TGTGCCAGCAGTTACCAGCGGGGGCCCTCCGGAGAGCAGTACTTC.

This clonotype was counted ten times or more. The chain is built from TRBV5-6 and TRBJ2-3; D could derive from TRBD1 or TRBD2 (5 bases each). This CDR3 has 12 amino acids. The germline CDR1 and CDR2 sequences are SGHDT and YYEEEE. V lost 2 bases and J 14 bases, leaving 15 bases between the germline ends. CDR3 amino acids: CASSFGGPQLYF. DNA for the CDR3: TGTGCCAGCAGCTTTGGGGGTCCCCAGTTGTATTTT.

This clonotype has at least ten counts. The chain employs TRBV12-5 and TRBJ2-5; no clear D. From germline, CDR1 is LGHNT and CDR2 FRNRAP. The CDR3 runs 13 residues. The V gene lost 1 base and the J gene lost 5 bases, with 8 bases spanning the gap. The CDR3 spells CASGLGLSETQYF. DNA of the CDR3: TGTGCTAGTGGTTTGGGGCTATCGGAGACCCAGTACTTC.

At least ten counts were recorded for this clonotype. The chain joins TRBV2 to TRBJ2-1, with 10 nucleotides matching TRBD2. Germline-derived CDR1 and CDR2 are SNHLY and FYNNEI. V trimming: 7 bases; J trimming: 4 bases; junction bases outside the gene matches: 10. The CDR3 extends over 16 amino acids. This chain's CDR3 is CASISGLAGVYNEQFF. Here the CDR3 DNA reads TGTGCCAGCATAAGTGGTCTAGCGGGAGTTTACAATGAGCAGTTCTTC. Variable domain in full (rest from reference TRBV2 and TRBJ2-1): EPEVTQTPSHQVTQMGQEVILRCVPISNHLYFYWYRQILGQKVEFLVSFYNNEISEKSEIFDDQFSVERPDGSNFTLKIRSTKLEDSAMYFCASISGLAGVYNEQFFGPGTRLTVL.

This chain connects TRBV2 to TRBJ2-1; D gene uncertain. The germline CDR1 and CDR2 sequences are SNHLY and FYNNEI. This CDR3 is built from 13 residues. The V gene lost 5 bases and the J gene lost 9 bases, with 14 bases spanning the gap. The CDR3 protein is CASSPLNVGEQFF. DNA for the CDR3: TGTGCCAGCAGTCCCCTGAATGTTGGTGAGCAGTTCTTC. Using reference TRBV2 and TRBJ2-1 for the parts outside the CDR3, the full variable domain is EPEVTQTPSHQVTQMGQEVILRCVPISNHLYFYWYRQILGQKVEFLVSFYNNEISEKSEIFDDQFSVERPDGSNFTLKIRSTKLEDSAMYFCASSPLNVGEQFFGPGTRLTVL.

This clonotype was seen ten or more times. V and J are TRBV7-2 and TRBJ1-2, with D unresolved. Per the germline V gene, CDR1 is SGHTA and CDR2 is FQGNSA. The CDR3 is 17 residues long. V lost 1 base, J lost 0 bases, and 15 bases lay in between. CDR3 in amino acids: CASSLVGDRDANYGYTF. The CDR3 DNA follows: TGTGCCAGCAGCTTAGTCGGGGATAGAGACGCTAACTATGGCTACACCTTC.

This clonotype was seen ten or more times. The chain links TRBV18 to TRBJ1-2, with 9 nucleotides matching TRBD1. Germline V gene sequence: CDR1 KGHSH, CDR2 LQKENI. The CDR3 is made up of 15 amino acids. The junction had 6 bases not matched to a gene; V was cut back by 3 bases and J by 4 bases. This chain's CDR3 is CASSPRRDRAYGYTF. Written as DNA, the CDR3 is TGTGCCAGCTCACCGCGCCGGGACAGGGCCTATGGCTACACCTTC.

For the CDR3, the DNA is TGCAGTGCTAGGACACACACCGGGGAGCTGTTTTTT. This sequence encodes CSARTHTGELFF. The chain couples TRBV20-1 to TRBJ2-2; no definite D call. V shed 3 bases and J shed 3 bases, with 5 bases lying between them. Germline CDR1 reads DFQATT; CDR2 reads SNEGSKA (reference sequence). The CDR3 is made up of 12 amino acids.

Ten or more counts support this clonotype. The V call is TRBV12-3 or TRBV12-4, the J call TRBJ2-3; 8 bases map to TRBD2. The length of the CDR3 is 15 residues. The V and J ends lost 5 bases and 6 bases, in that order; junction bases with no gene match: 10. The CDR3 reads CASSPRSGIGDTQYF. In nucleotides, the CDR3 is TGTGCCAGCAGTCCCCGTAGCGGGATCGGGGATACGCAGTATTTT.

This clonotype was picked up a small number of times. The chain recombines TRBV20-1 with TRBJ2-1; 13 bases are shared with TRBD2. The trim removed 3 bases at V and 7 bases at J, leaving 6 bases unmatched. This CDR3 is 15 amino acids long. CDR1 DFQATT and CDR2 SNEGSKA come from the germline V gene (reference sequence). This CDR3 is CSARVLAGGLNEQFF. The CDR3 nucleotides are TGCAGTGCTAGGGTACTAGCGGGGGGGCTTAATGAGCAGTTCTTC.